The 25 T cell receptor beta chains presented below share a single source sample, sequenced in a study of control samples from healthy donors and cancer patients. Clones were sequenced by immunoSEQ multiplex PCR, and TCRdb holds only the in-frame ones, with some missing. Seen here are tens of thousands of clones, 91% observed once, and the top ten hold approximately 18%. The sample comprised blood. The receptors come from a man aged 50 to 60 in good health.

V is TRBV27 and J is TRBJ1-5; no firm D call. The V end lost 6 bases, the J end lost 3 bases, and 9 bases lay between the germline ends. CDR1 MNHEY and CDR2 SMNVEV come from the germline V gene (reference sequence). This CDR3 contains 13 residues. This CDR3 reads CASRPRVNQPQHF. CDR3 coding DNA: TGTGCCAGCAGGCCTAGGGTCAATCAGCCCCAGCATTTT.

The chain carries TRBV7-9 and TRBJ2-3, with no clear D. The CDR3 has 13 amino acids. V dropped 1 base and J dropped 5 bases, with 7 bases sitting between them. The germline gives CDR1 SEHNR, CDR2 FQNEAQ (reference sequence). CDR3: CASSLVLEDTQYF. The CDR3 region has the DNA TGTGCCAGCAGCTTAGTGCTAGAAGATACGCAGTATTTT.

The V and J genes are TRBV6-2 or TRBV6-3 and TRBJ2-1, with 15 bases identical to TRBD2. The ends lost 6 bases at V and 4 bases at J; junction bases unmatched: 10. There are 18 residues in the CDR3. Germline V gives CDR1 MNHEY, CDR2 SVGEGT. For the CDR3, the DNA is TGTGCCAGCAGCCCCGGACCGGGACTAGCGGGGGGTTACAATGAGCAGTTCTTC. Its translation is CASSPGPGLAGGYNEQFF.

This clone showed up just a few times. This chain links TRBV5-1 with TRBJ1-2; D remains ambiguous. This CDR3 is built from 15 residues. The germline gives CDR1 SGHRS, CDR2 YFSETQ. V lost 1 base and J 6 bases, leaving 16 bases between the germline ends. This CDR3 reads CASSLNPARMDGYTF. For the CDR3, the DNA is TGCGCCAGCAGCTTGAACCCAGCCAGGATGGATGGCTACACCTTC. Using reference TRBV5-1 and TRBJ1-2 for the parts outside the CDR3, the full variable domain is KAGVTQTPRYLIKTRGQQVTLSCSPISGHRSVSWYQQTPGQGLQFLFEYFSETQRNKGNFPGRFSGRQFSNSRSEMNVSTLELGDSALYLCASSLNPARMDGYTFGSGTRLTVV.

This clone was observed once. The rearrangement uses TRBV20-1 and TRBJ1-1; D is unclear. Germline V gene lookup returns CDR1 DFQATT and CDR2 SNEGSKA (reference sequence). V lost 6 bases and J lost 0, with 5 bases in between. The CDR3 is 11 residues long. CDR3 region: CSASLNTEAFF. CDR3 DNA: TGCAGTGCCTCCCTGAACACTGAAGCTTTCTTT.

V and J are TRBV6-5 and TRBJ2-7; TRBD1 matches 8 bases. This CDR3 spans 13 amino acids. Looked up from germline, CDR1 is MNHEY and CDR2 is SVGAGI. With V trimmed by 7 bases and J by 2 bases, 4 bases remained unmatched. The CDR3 region is CASTGQGTYEQYF. The DNA of the CDR3 is TGTGCCAGCACCGGACAGGGAACCTACGAGCAGTACTTC.

In its sample, this clone was seen a few times. The chain links TRBV11-2 to TRBJ2-1, with TRBD2 matching 7 bases. Germline V CDR1 and CDR2: SGHAT, FQNNGV. The V and J ends lost 4 bases and 7 bases, in that order; junction bases with no gene match: 10. This CDR3 comprises 15 residues. CDR3 nucleotide sequence: TGTGCCAGCAGCTATGGGGCGGGAGAGGGAAATGAGCAGTTCTTC. Its translation: CASSYGAGEGNEQFF.

The J gene is TRBJ1-2, the V gene TRBV5-6; maybe TRBD1 (5 bases). Trimming shortened V by 4 bases and J by 4 bases, and 17 bases separated the two germline ends. Germline V CDR1 and CDR2: SGHDT, YYEEEE. The CDR3 length is 15 residues. The CDR3 reads CASSLSADTIYGYTF. CDR3 sequence (DNA): TGTGCCAGCAGCCTCTCCGCGGACACGATCTATGGCTACACCTTC.

The chain combines TRBV2 with TRBJ1-2, with D unclear. The CDR3 covers 14 residues. Germline CDR1 and CDR2: SNHLY and FYNNEI. V was clipped by 6 bases and J by 8 bases, with 19 bases between them. DNA for the CDR3: TGTGCCAGCAGCTTACAGAAGACCCTTGGGGGCTACACCTTC. Residues: CASSLQKTLGGYTF.

This sequence joins TRBV3-1 (or the pseudogene TRBV3-2) and TRBJ2-3; 11 bases match TRBD2. The CDR3 is 16 amino acids. With V trimmed by 3 bases and J by 2 bases, 4 bases remained unmatched. The germline V gene encodes CDR1 LGHDT and CDR2 YNNKEL (reference sequence). The CDR3 DNA reads TGTGCCAGCAGCCATGGGACTAGCGGAAACACAGATACGCAGTATTTT. This gives the protein CASSHGTSGNTDTQYF.

The V gene is TRBV7-2, the J gene TRBJ1-5; D remains ambiguous. CDR3 length: 15 amino acids. Germline V gives CDR1 SGHTA, CDR2 FQGNSA. V shed 5 bases and J shed 4 bases, with 15 bases lying between them. The CDR3 protein is CASSPDGRVNQPQHF. CDR3 bases: TGTGCCAGCAGCCCGGACGGACGTGTAAATCAGCCCCAGCATTTT.

The chain joins TRBV24-1 to TRBJ1-2, with no clear D. CDR1 is KGHDR and CDR2 is SFDVKD in the germline V gene. The CDR3 covers 15 residues. V was pared by 3 bases and J by 2 bases, with 12 bases between. Written as DNA, the CDR3 is TGTGCCACCAGTGATGGCGGAGGACGAAACTATGGCTACACCTTC. Translated: CATSDGGGRNYGYTF.

The chain recombines TRBV5-1 with TRBJ2-7; TRBD1 matches 7 bases. The CDR3 consists of 14 residues. CDR1 SGHRS and CDR2 YFSETQ come from the germline V gene. The ends lost 8 bases at V and 6 bases at J; junction bases unmatched: 14. CDR3 in amino acids: CARGDSQGVGEQYF. CDR3 coding DNA: TGCGCCAGGGGGGACAGTCAGGGCGTAGGCGAGCAGTACTTC.

The gene calls are TRBV10-1 and TRBJ1-1; D unclear. Germline CDR1 reads WNHNN; CDR2 reads SYGVQD (reference sequence). The CDR3 covers 14 residues. V lost 6 bases, J lost 0 bases, and 11 bases lay in between. As DNA, the CDR3 is TGCGCCAGCAGGGCCGACACCGTGAACACTGAAGCTTTCTTT. It encodes CASRADTVNTEAFF.

The rearrangement uses TRBV5-1 and TRBJ1-4, with 9 bases fitting TRBD1. The trim removed 3 bases at V and 13 bases at J, leaving 4 bases unmatched. In germline, CDR1 is SGHRS, CDR2 YFSETQ. This CDR3 is built from 12 residues. The CDR3 region is CASSSTGGGLFF. The CDR3 DNA reads as TGCGCCAGCAGCTCTACAGGGGGCGGACTGTTTTTT. Supplemented by reference TRBV5-1 and TRBJ1-4, the full variable domain reads KAGVTQTPRYLIKTRGQQVTLSCSPISGHRSVSWYQQTPGQGLQFLFEYFSETQRNKGNFPGRFSGRQFSNSRSEMNVSTLELGDSALYLCASSSTGGGLFFGSGTQLSVL.

The chain is built from TRBV18 and TRBJ1-2; 8 nucleotides align to TRBD1. The CDR3 spans 15 residues. V lost 6 bases and J lost 4; bases outside the gene matches: 10. From germline, CDR1 is KGHSH and CDR2 LQKENI. The CDR3: CASSDRTGSAYGYTF. CDR3 bases: TGTGCCAGCTCCGATCGGACAGGGAGCGCCTATGGCTACACCTTC. Supplemented by reference TRBV18 and TRBJ1-2, the full variable domain reads NAGVMQNPRHLVRRRGQEARLRCSPMKGHSHVYWYRQLPEEGLKFMVYLQKENIIDESGMPKERFSAEFPKEGPSILRIQQVVRGDSAAYFCASSDRTGSAYGYTFGSGTRLTVV.

The chain uses TRBV18 and TRBJ1-2, with unresolved D. This CDR3 comprises 12 residues. In germline, CDR1 is KGHSH, CDR2 LQKENI. The V end was cut by 4 bases, the J end by 5 bases, with 8 bases between. The CDR3 protein is CASSLPQYGYTF. CDR3 DNA sequence: TGTGCCAGCTCACTTCCACAGTATGGCTACACCTTC.

The chain joins TRBV6-1 to TRBJ1-1; D unresolved. CDR3 length: 14 residues. Looked up from germline, CDR1 is MNHNS and CDR2 is SASEGT. The V end lost 1 base, the J end lost 11 bases, and 17 bases lay between the germline ends. This CDR3 is CASSEVPSGASAFF. CDR3 coding DNA: TGTGCCAGCAGTGAAGTTCCATCCGGTGCGTCGGCTTTCTTT.

The V call is TRBV5-1, the J call TRBJ1-1; the D is unclear. Germline loops: CDR1 SGHRS, CDR2 YFSETQ. Trimming took off 4 bases at V and 0 bases at J, with 7 bases between the two ends. The CDR3 is 13 amino acids. The CDR3 loop is CASSPPMNTEAFF. The CDR3 DNA reads TGCGCCAGCAGCCCGCCGATGAACACTGAAGCTTTCTTT.

This chain joins TRBV6-5 and TRBJ1-2; D might be TRBD1 (5 bases). V shed 3 bases and J shed 6 bases, with 8 bases lying between them. The CDR3 is 12 residues long. Per germline, CDR1 MNHEY and CDR2 SVGAGI. The DNA for the CDR3 is TGTGCCAGCAGTTATAGGGGCGATGGCTACACCTTC. It yields the protein CASSYRGDGYTF.

This clone was observed a handful of times. J is TRBJ1-1 and V is TRBV5-3; D call uncertain. TRBV5-3 is an ORF, with its function uncertain. CDR3 size: 14 residues. V gave up 2 bases and J gave up 4 bases, with 12 bases separating them. CDR3: CARSFLGGLTEAFF. CDR3 bases: TGTGCCAGAAGCTTTTTAGGTGGGCTCACTGAAGCTTTCTTT.

The CDR3 nucleotides read TGTGCCAGTACCCGGACAGGGGCCGGGGAGCTGTTTTTT. Protein sequence: CASTRTGAGELFF. The chain joins TRBV19 to TRBJ2-2; 9 bases line up with TRBD1. Germline CDR1 and CDR2: LNHDA and SQIVND (reference sequence). The length of the CDR3 is 13 residues. The ends lost 7 bases at V and 6 bases at J; junction bases unmatched: 3.

The chain has TRBV2 and TRBJ1-4; D is perhaps TRBD1 (6 bases). Deletions cut 0 bases from V and 7 bases from J, with 15 bases between. CDR3 length: 16 amino acids. Germline lookup yields CDR1 SNHLY and CDR2 FYNNEI. Here the CDR3 reads CASSEASYRVSEKLFF. DNA for the CDR3: TGTGCCAGCAGTGAAGCGTCCTACAGGGTTAGTGAAAAACTGTTTTTT.

The chain recombines TRBV4-1 with TRBJ1-1; D is unclear. Germline V gene sequence: CDR1 MGHRA, CDR2 YSYEKL. Trimming removed 0 bases from V and 4 bases from J, with 12 bases in between. The CDR3 is made up of 15 amino acids. In nucleotides, the CDR3 is TGCGCCAGCAGCCAAGAAGAGAGACTCCCCACTGAAGCTTTCTTT. Its translation is CASSQEERLPTEAFF.

The V and J genes are TRBV30 and TRBJ1-5; TRBD1 is a possible D gene (5 bases). The CDR3 has 13 residues. V was cut by 2 bases and J by 1 base, with 6 bases left in between. Germline V gene lookup returns CDR1 GTSNPN and CDR2 SVGIG (reference sequence). This chain's CDR3 is CAWSRDSNQPQHF. DNA of the CDR3: TGTGCCTGGAGTCGGGACAGCAATCAGCCCCAGCATTTT.